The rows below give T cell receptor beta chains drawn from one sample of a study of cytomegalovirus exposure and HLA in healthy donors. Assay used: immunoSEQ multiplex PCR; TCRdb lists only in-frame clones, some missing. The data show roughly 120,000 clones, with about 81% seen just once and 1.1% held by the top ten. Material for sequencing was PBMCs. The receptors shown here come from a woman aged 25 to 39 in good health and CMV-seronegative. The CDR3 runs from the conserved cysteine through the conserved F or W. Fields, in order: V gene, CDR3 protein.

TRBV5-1 CASSLRGGTDTQYF
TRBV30 CAWSSGTGSYEQYF
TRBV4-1 CASSQGRGIGTEAFF
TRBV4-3 CASSQDRGYEQYF
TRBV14 CASSQRQGAYNSPLHF
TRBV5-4 CASSLRTGGKDEQYF
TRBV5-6 CASSSTGGYEQYF
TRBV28 CASDRTGHYGYTF
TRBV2 CASRRLPGLAGHTDTQYF
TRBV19 CASSIGSGGFYEQYF
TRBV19 CASTRTSGNRGTYEQYF
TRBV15 CATSRDRGPYEQYF
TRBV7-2 CASSLPRTSGWGETQYF
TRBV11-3 CASSSGTGGFYEQYF
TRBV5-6 CASSLASGQGNEQYF
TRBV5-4 CASSPGLASYNEQFF
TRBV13 CASSLYWTSGSGNEQFF
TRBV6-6 CASSPGDRDTDTQYF
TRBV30 CAWSGGTGRTNEKLFF
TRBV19 CASRGTQGNQPQHF
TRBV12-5 CASGQGLAGPQNIQYF
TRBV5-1 CASSDDSYYEQYF
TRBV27 CASSRQGGTGELFF
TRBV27 CASSGTGLPNEQFF
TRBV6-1 CASSADKITGEGNQPQHF
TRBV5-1 CASHEGRTGNTEAFF
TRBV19 CASSIGRQSGNTIYF
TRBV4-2 CASSQAHREGQADTQYF
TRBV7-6 CASSLALLAGGTDTQYF
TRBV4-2 CASSQEGEGPKNIQYF
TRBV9 CASSTRLAADTQYF
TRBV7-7 CASSFGSQETQYF
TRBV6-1 CASSEASGSSYEQYF
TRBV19 CASSTPGGPTLGTEAFF
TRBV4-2 CARSGGSLAGGQETQYF
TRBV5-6 CASSLRERGYTF
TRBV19 CASSIDWASGANVLTF
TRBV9 CASSAAGDRSPLHF
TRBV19 CASRPGQGRMDTIYF
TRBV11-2 CASSFATGADTEAFF
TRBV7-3 CASSSLADGETQYF
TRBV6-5 CASSSGTGIWDSPLHF
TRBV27 CASSNTGTGSYNEQFF
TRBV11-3 CASSFSERQFF
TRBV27 CASSPQTGGNQPQHF
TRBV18 CASSSTGWDEAFF
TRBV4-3 CASSQERSRGNQPQHF
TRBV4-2 CASSQEILTSLAADTQYF
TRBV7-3 CASSVDRGYTGELFF
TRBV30 CAWASGIETQYF